This T cell receptor (beta chain) appears in the sequencing data of a study of regulatory T cells in long-lasting Graves disease. The table lists this clonotype with many counts. CDR3 regions were amplified by Arm-PCR using iRepertoire HTBI primers to build TCR beta libraries. TCRdb passed the multiplex PCR reads through MiXCR, listing each CDR3 protein once. The repertoire holds roughly 500,000 distinct CDR3 sequences, with around a fifth as singletons. The CDR3 has 18 residues. Germline values: CDR1 MDHEN, CDR2 SYDVKM. The J segment lost 4 bases and the V segment lost 2 bases, leaving 17 bases of the junction unmatched. Time point described: persistent/refractory GD, antithyroid drugs over 5 years with positive TRAb. After RNA was extracted from PBMCs, the TCR library was made from it.

This receptor was obtained from a female donor with Graves disease. The sequencing used peripheral blood mononuclear cells (PBMCs), collected when the disease was refractory, from a patient treated with antithyroid drugs. The genes are TRBV28 and TRBJ2-7, with 7 bases lining up with TRBD1. In nucleotides, the CDR3 is TGTGCCAGCAGTTTAGGTCCCCGAGGGGGCCTTAGTAGATACGAGCAGTACTTC. Protein product: CASSLGPRGGLSRYEQYF.